These 25 T cell receptor beta chains were sequenced from one sample in a study of vaccination and CD4 T cells after COVID-19. Time point noted: late sampling 161 to 241 days after vaccination in three convalescent patients. Treatment in this sample: approximately nine-day PBMC culture with coronavirus spike peptide pools or control peptides (ViraFEST assay). Their cognate antigens are unknown. The Oncomine TCR Beta short-read assay was what sequenced the DNA obtained from cultured CD4+ T cells. TCRdb independently ran MiXCR on the PCR reads; one entry per CDR3 protein. Here the sample spans tens of thousands of distinct CDR3 sequences, around a third being singletons. Sequenced here: CD4+ T cells from blood, cultured in vitro, sampled about 7 months after SARS-CoV-2 vaccination. The origin of the receptors is a human donor who had recovered from COVID-19.

The rearrangement joins TRBV6-1 to TRBJ1-2, with 8 bases fitting TRBD1. This CDR3 spans 13 amino acids. J was trimmed by 5 bases and V by 3 bases; bases with no gene match: 2. Germline CDR1 is MNHNS and CDR2 is SASEGT. CDR3 amino acids: CASSDRGLYGYTF. In nucleotides, the CDR3 is TGTGCCAGCAGTGACAGGGGGCTATATGGCTACACCTTC.

Only a few counts were recorded for this clonotype. This rearrangement joins TRBV20-1 to TRBJ2-7; D tentatively fits TRBD1 or TRBD2 (5 bases each). Trimming cost V 3 bases and J 0 bases, with 12 bases left between them. Looked up from germline, CDR1 is DFQATT and CDR2 is SNEGSKA (reference sequence). This CDR3 has 14 residues. CDR3 sequence: CSASDWGSSYEQYF. DNA for the CDR3: TGCAGTGCTAGCGATTGGGGGAGCTCCTACGAGCAGTACTTC.

DNA of the CDR3: TGTGCCAGCAGCTCGGGACGAATCCCAACCTACGAGCAGTACTTC. Protein product: CASSSGRIPTYEQYF. This chain uses TRBV11-3 with TRBJ2-7, with D perhaps assigned TRBD1 or TRBD2 (5 bases each). Germline lookup yields CDR1 SGHNT and CDR2 YENEEA. Trimming removed 4 bases at V and 2 bases at J, with 15 bases between. CDR3 length: 15 amino acids.

This sequence joins TRBV6-1 and TRBJ2-5; 7 nucleotides match TRBD2. This CDR3 comprises 13 residues. Germline V gene sequence: CDR1 MNHNS, CDR2 SASEGT. Trimming cost V 6 bases and J 4 bases; bases outside gene matches: 5. This CDR3 is CASSRGGLETQYF. In DNA form, the CDR3 reads TGTGCCAGCAGCCGCGGGGGTTTAGAGACCCAGTACTTC.

This clonotype was observed a few times. V gene TRBV11-3 combines with J gene TRBJ2-3, with D uncertain. The CDR3 extends over 12 amino acids. CDR1 is SGHNT and CDR2 is YENEEA in the germline V gene. V shed 5 bases and J shed 2 bases, with 5 bases lying between them. The CDR3 coding sequence is TGTGCCAGCAGCGGAGTCACAGATACGCAGTATTTT. Protein: CASSGVTDTQYF. Full variable domain (rest looked up from reference TRBV11-3 and TRBJ2-3): EAGVVQSPRYKIIEKKQPVAFWCNPISGHNTLYWYLQNLGQGPELLIRYENEEAVDDSQLPKDRFSAERLKGVDSTLKIQPAELGDSAVYLCASSGVTDTQYFGPGTRLTVL.

The chain employs TRBV2 and TRBJ1-6; 7 nucleotides align to TRBD1. This CDR3 comprises 14 residues. From germline, CDR1 is SNHLY and CDR2 FYNNEI. Trimming removed 0 bases from V and 10 bases from J; junction bases left unmatched: 3. The CDR3 spells CASSEATGASPLHF. The CDR3 bases are TGTGCCAGCAGTGAAGCCACAGGGGCCTCACCCCTCCACTTT.

This clonotype has a handful of counts. This chain's CDR3 is CSARSIGRYTEAFF. For the CDR3, the DNA is TGCAGTGCTAGATCGATCGGACGGTACACTGAAGCTTTCTTT. This chain connects TRBV20-1 to TRBJ1-1; the D is unclear. Trimming cost V 2 bases and J 3 bases, with 13 bases left between them. Germline CDR1 is DFQATT and CDR2 is SNEGSKA (reference sequence). CDR3 size: 14 residues.

The gene calls are TRBV14 and TRBJ2-5; the match to TRBD2 covers 7 bases. J lost 5 bases, V lost 0 bases, and 6 bases had no gene match. The CDR3 spans 15 residues. Germline CDR1 reads SGHDN; CDR2 reads FVKESK. The CDR3 here is CASSQDRLGGETQYF. The CDR3 DNA is TGTGCCAGCAGCCAAGATCGACTGGGGGGGGAGACCCAGTACTTC.

The chain is built from TRBV20-1 and TRBJ2-2, with TRBD2 matching 15 bases. V was pared by 1 base and J by 0 bases, with 12 bases of the junction left unmatched. CDR1 is DFQATT and CDR2 is SNEGSKA in the germline V gene (reference sequence). The CDR3 is 21 residues long. The DNA for the CDR3 is TGCAGTGCTAGAGGTCTTACAAGGACTAGCGGGAGGGCTTCGAACACCGGGGAGCTGTTTTTT. Its protein is CSARGLTRTSGRASNTGELFF.

A few counts support this clonotype. The chain carries TRBV27 and TRBJ2-7; a weak D match, TRBD1 (5 bases). The V end lost 3 bases, the J end lost 7 bases, and 22 bases lay between the germline ends. This CDR3 region has 16 residues. Germline V lookup: CDR1 MNHEY, CDR2 SMNVEV (reference sequence). This chain's CDR3 is CASSFIRQGNLWEQYF. CDR3 DNA sequence: TGTGCCAGCAGTTTCATTCGTCAGGGAAACCTTTGGGAGCAGTACTTC.

The chain recombines TRBV19 with TRBJ2-5, with D possibly matching TRBD2 (6 bases). The CDR3 totals 16 residues. Looked up from germline, CDR1 is LNHDA and CDR2 is SQIVND (reference sequence). V gave up 3 bases and J gave up 4 bases, with 18 bases separating them. The CDR3 reads CASSMRVGGLGETQYF. The CDR3 region has the DNA TGTGCCAGTAGTATGCGAGTGGGGGGTTTAGGAGAGACCCAGTACTTC.

The chain employs TRBV20-1 and TRBJ1-1; D remains unclear. Germline V gives CDR1 DFQATT, CDR2 SNEGSKA (reference sequence). This CDR3 comprises 13 residues. Trimming took off 1 base at V and 5 bases at J, with 11 bases between the two ends. CDR3 DNA sequence: TGCAGTGCTAGAGGGGGTGAGGAGACTGAAGCTTTCTTT. This encodes CSARGGEETEAFF.

This chain connects TRBV7-6 to TRBJ2-1, with TRBD2 identical over 9 bases. The CDR3 is 17 amino acids. The junction had 17 bases not matched to a gene; V was cut back by 5 bases and J by 9 bases. In germline, CDR1 is SGHVS, CDR2 FNYEAQ. The DNA for the CDR3 is TGTGCCAGCAGCCCCCAGGTGGCGGGGGGGCGGGATGGTGAGCAGTTCTTC. It yields the protein CASSPQVAGGRDGEQFF.

This chain joins TRBV5-4 and TRBJ2-5; the match to TRBD2 covers 7 bases. After removal of 4 bases from V and 3 bases from J, the junction contained 9 bases not matched to a gene. CDR3 length: 15 amino acids. Germline CDR1 is SGHNT and CDR2 is YYREEE (reference sequence). The CDR3 loop reads CASSGKRDGEETQYF. CDR3 nucleotides: TGTGCCAGCAGCGGCAAGCGGGACGGAGAAGAGACCCAGTACTTC.

This clonotype has just a few counts. The chain couples TRBV5-4 to TRBJ1-6; a weak D match, TRBD1 (6 bases). The V and J ends lost 2 bases and 8 bases respectively, with 14 bases between them. The length of the CDR3 is 15 residues. CDR1 SGHNT and CDR2 YYREEE come from the germline V gene (reference sequence). Here the CDR3 DNA reads TGTGCCAGCAGCTTAGGGGGAGTCGTTGATTCACCCCTCCACTTT. Its protein product is CASSLGGVVDSPLHF.

A few counts support this clonotype. The CDR3 spells CASSLAGGYSYEQYF. For the CDR3, the DNA is TGTGCCAGCAGCTTGGCCGGGGGGTATTCCTACGAGCAGTACTTC. V and J are TRBV5-4 and TRBJ2-7; TRBD2 matches at 7 bases. Trimming took 0 bases from V and 1 from J; bases not matched to a gene: 4. The CDR3 runs 15 residues. Germline CDR1 reads SGHNT; CDR2 reads YYREEE (reference sequence).

Only one count was recorded for this clonotype. The rearrangement joins TRBV6-2 or TRBV6-3 to TRBJ2-7; 7 positions match TRBD1. CDR1 and CDR2 (germline): MNHEY, SVGEGT. Trimming took 6 bases from V and 3 from J; bases not matched to a gene: 5. CDR3 length: 13 amino acids. The CDR3 loop is CASRRDSNYEQYF. Written as DNA, the CDR3 is TGTGCCAGCAGGAGGGACAGCAACTACGAGCAGTACTTC.

The V call is TRBV5-6, the J call TRBJ2-5; D remains unclear. This CDR3 has 14 residues. In germline, CDR1 is SGHDT, CDR2 YYEEEE. Trimming pared 0 bases from V and 3 bases from J, leaving 9 bases between. The CDR3 here is CASSLVGHKETQYF. As DNA, the CDR3 is TGTGCCAGCAGCTTGGTGGGCCACAAAGAGACCCAGTACTTC.

This clonotype has a handful of counts. V and J are TRBV7-8 and TRBJ2-7, with 8 bases lining up with TRBD2. The CDR3 extends over 15 amino acids. Unmatched junction bases numbered 2, after V lost 1 base and J lost 0 bases. Germline V gene lookup returns CDR1 SGHVS and CDR2 FQNEAQ. The CDR3 nucleotides read TGTGCCAGCAGCTTAGAGACTAGCGCCTCCTACGAGCAGTACTTC. Its translation: CASSLETSASYEQYF.

This clonotype was seen only a few times. The chain links TRBV20-1 to TRBJ2-3; D possibly matches TRBD1 or TRBD2 (5 bases each). This CDR3 is built from 14 residues. V dropped 0 bases and J dropped 4 bases, with 11 bases sitting between them. Looked up from germline, CDR1 is DFQATT and CDR2 is SNEGSKA (reference sequence). The CDR3 coding sequence is TGCAGTGCTAGAGATGGCAGGGACCCAGATACGCAGTATTTT. This sequence encodes CSARDGRDPDTQYF.

This clonotype occurred a few times. The rearrangement uses TRBV24-1 and TRBJ1-5, with a weak D call TRBD1 (5 bases). This CDR3 is built from 15 residues. Germline CDR1 and CDR2: KGHDR and SFDVKD. The V gene lost 5 bases and the J gene lost 3 bases, with 13 bases spanning the gap. CDR3 residues: CATSATGVDNQPQHF. DNA of the CDR3: TGTGCCACCAGTGCGACGGGGGTCGACAATCAGCCCCAGCATTTT.

V gene TRBV20-1 combines with J gene TRBJ2-1, with 9 bases matching TRBD2. The CDR3 length is 11 residues. Losses at the gene ends were 7 bases for V and 5 bases for J; bases not matched to a gene: 0. Germline V CDR1 and CDR2: DFQATT, SNEGSKA (reference sequence). This CDR3 reads CSVAGDNEQFF. The CDR3, as DNA: TGCAGTGTAGCGGGAGACAATGAGCAGTTCTTC.

This clonotype was counted between two and nine times. The gene calls are TRBV27 and TRBJ2-3, with 8 bases lining up with TRBD1. The CDR3 length is 14 residues. V trimming: 5 bases; J trimming: 5 bases; junction bases outside the gene matches: 6. CDR1 is MNHEY, CDR2 SMNVEV, per germline (reference sequence). The CDR3 sequence: CASSRTGMGDTQYF. The CDR3 DNA reads as TGTGCCAGCAGTAGGACAGGGATGGGAGATACGCAGTATTTT.

The chain carries TRBV7-2 and TRBJ2-5, with 7 bases fitting TRBD1. Trimming removed 4 bases from V and 5 bases from J; junction bases left unmatched: 7. Per the germline V gene, CDR1 is SGHTA and CDR2 is FQGNSA. The CDR3 has 14 residues. The CDR3 sequence is CASSYNRGRETQYF. The CDR3 DNA is TGTGCCAGCAGCTACAACAGGGGACGGGAGACCCAGTACTTC. The entire variable domain, with the rest obtained from reference TRBV7-2 and TRBJ2-5, is as follows: GAGVSQSPSNKVTEKGKDVELRCDPISGHTALYWYRQSLGQGLEFLIYFQGNSAPDKSGLPSDRFSAERTGGSVSTLTIQRTQQEDSAVYLCASSYNRGRETQYFGPGTRLLVL.

There are a few counts of this clonotype. CDR3 region: CASSSRAGGPYEQYF. The CDR3 nucleotides are TGTGCCAGCAGCAGCCGCGCGGGGGGGCCCTACGAGCAGTACTTC. The chain uses TRBV7-9 and TRBJ2-7, with 9 bases identical to TRBD2. The J segment lost 2 bases and the V segment lost 5 bases, leaving 7 bases of the junction unmatched. Germline V gene lookup returns CDR1 SEHNR and CDR2 FQNEAQ (reference sequence). CDR3 length: 15 residues.